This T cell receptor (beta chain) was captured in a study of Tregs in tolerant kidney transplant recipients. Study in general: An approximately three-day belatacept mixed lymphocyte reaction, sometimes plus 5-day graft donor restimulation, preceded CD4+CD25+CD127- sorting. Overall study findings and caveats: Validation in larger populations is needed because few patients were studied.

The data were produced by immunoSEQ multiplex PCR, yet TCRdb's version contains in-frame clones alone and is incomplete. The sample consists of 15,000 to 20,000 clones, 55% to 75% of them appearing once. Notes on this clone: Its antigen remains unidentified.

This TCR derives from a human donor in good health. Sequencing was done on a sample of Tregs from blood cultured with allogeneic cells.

CDR3 sequence: CASSYQYF. DNA for the CDR3: TGTGCCAGCAGCTATCAGTACTTC. The V gene is TRBV11-3, the J gene TRBJ2-5; no clear D. In germline, CDR1 is SGHNT, CDR2 YENEEA. The CDR3 runs 8 residues. The ends were cut back, 4 bases at V and 11 bases at J, with 2 bases in the middle.